This TCR beta chain is drawn from a study of cytomegalovirus exposure and HLA in healthy donors. Study-level findings and limits: In a later analysis, at a false discovery rate of 0.05, 15,000 to 20,000 TCR beta sequences were associated with HLA alleles.

PCR used 60 Vbeta primers and 13 Jbeta primers. This table comes from immunoSEQ multiplex PCR, and its TCRdb copy is limited to in-frame clones, with some not included. The data show under 200,000 clones, with roughly two thirds seen just once and around 4.5% held by the top ten. In the case of this clone: Its antigen is not known.

The CDR3 covers 16 residues. Germline assignment: CDR1 MNHEY and CDR2 SMNVEV (reference sequence). Trimming removed 2 bases at V and 2 bases at J, with 10 bases between. The sequence came from a woman aged 18-29 years in good health and CMV-seropositive. This chain links TRBV27 with TRBJ1-6, with D perhaps TRBD1 (5 bases). The specimen sequenced was PBMCs. The CDR3 nucleotides read TGTGCCAGCAGTTTAACCGGGGGACCCTATAATTCACCCCTCCACTTT. Translation gives CASSLTGGPYNSPLHF.